The next 7 T cell receptor beta chains were all read from a single sample in a study of T cells in Graves' hyperthyroidism and ophthalmopathy. Amplification yielded TCR beta CDR3 regions, with RNA transcripts as the source. The HTBI set primed first-round TCR CDR3 RT-PCR. MiXCR, applied by TCRdb to the multiplex PCR reads, yields one record per CDR3 protein. This sample carries a few hundred thousand distinct CDR3 sequences, roughly an eighth of them seen once, and the ten largest clones take approximately 35%. Sequencing was done on a sample of blood. The source of these receptors is a woman aged 40 to 50 with Graves' ophthalmopathy.

This clonotype has a handful of counts. In nucleotides, the CDR3 is TGCGCCAGCAGCCGGATCACTGCTACTAATGAAAAACTGTTTTTT. Translating gives CASSRITATNEKLFF. The J gene is TRBJ1-4, the V gene TRBV5-1; no clear D. This CDR3 is built from 15 residues. Germline loops: CDR1 SGHRS, CDR2 YFSETQ. Between the trimmed V and J ends, which lost 4 bases and 2 bases, there was a span of 12 bases.

In its sample, this clonotype was seen many times. The chain is built from TRBV11-2 and TRBJ2-1; no definite D call. V was pared by 2 bases and J by 2 bases, with 4 bases between. The CDR3 contains 13 residues. The germline gives CDR1 SGHAT, CDR2 FQNNGV. The CDR3 spells CASSLPAYNEQFF. As DNA, the CDR3 is TGTGCCAGCAGCTTACCTGCCTACAATGAGCAGTTCTTC.

CDR3 region: CASTPDSRSGYTF. CDR3 nucleotide sequence: TGTGCCAGCACCCCGGACAGTCGATCCGGCTACACCTTC. The V gene is TRBV6-1, the J gene TRBJ1-2, with TRBD1 as a possible D gene (6 bases). Germline V CDR1 and CDR2: MNHNS, SASEGT. There are 13 residues in the CDR3. The ends were cut back, 7 bases at V and 8 bases at J, with 17 bases in the middle.

This clonotype has more than one count but fewer than ten. The rearrangement joins TRBV18 to TRBJ2-3; 7 nucleotides agree with TRBD2. The trim removed 6 bases at V and 2 bases at J, leaving 11 bases unmatched. Germline V gives CDR1 KGHSH, CDR2 LQKENI. The CDR3 consists of 16 residues. The CDR3 DNA reads as TGTGCCAGCTCGTCCATAGCGGGTTCAGACACAGATACGCAGTATTTT. Its translation is CASSSIAGSDTDTQYF. Full variable domain (outside the CDR3, taken from reference TRBV18 and TRBJ2-3): NAGVMQNPRHLVRRRGQEARLRCSPMKGHSHVYWYRQLPEEGLKFMVYLQKENIIDESGMPKERFSAEFPKEGPSILRIQQVVRGDSAAYFCASSSIAGSDTDTQYFGPGTRLTVL.

This clonotype has a count of ten or more. The chain joins TRBV12-3 or TRBV12-4 to TRBJ2-1; the D gene is possibly TRBD2 (5 bases). V was shortened by 3 bases and J by 3 bases, with 6 bases between the two germline ends. The CDR3 runs to 13 residues. The chain's CDR3 is CASSFAGYNEQFF. DNA of the CDR3: TGTGCCAGCAGTTTTGCGGGCTACAATGAGCAGTTCTTC.

On this clonotype itself: Being one base from a much bigger clone, this may be a read error. The J gene is TRBJ1-1, the V gene TRBV3-1; unclear D gene. This CDR3 has 13 amino acids. CDR1 and CDR2 from the germline V gene are LGHDT and YNNKEL (reference sequence). For the CDR3, the DNA is TGTGCCAGCAGCCAAGGCCAGAACACTGAAGTTTTCTTT. Translated, it gives CASSQGQNTEVFF.

This chain connects TRBV5-4 to TRBJ1-2, with TRBD1 identical over 7 bases. The CDR3 contains 14 residues. The V gene's germline CDR1 is SGHNT and CDR2 YYREEE (reference sequence). V was pared by 4 bases and J by 2 bases, with 5 bases of the junction left unmatched. This CDR3 is CASSLLQGNYGYTF. The CDR3 bases are TGTGCCAGCAGCCTATTACAGGGGAACTATGGCTACACCTTC. Combining the CDR3 with reference TRBV5-4 and TRBJ1-2 gives the whole variable domain ETGVTQSPTHLIKTRGQQVTLRCSSQSGHNTVSWYQQALGQGPQFIFQYYREEENGRGNFPPRFSGLQFPNYSSELNVNALELDDSALYLCASSLLQGNYGYTFGSGTRLTVV.